Listed below are T cell receptor beta chains from one sample, sequenced in a study of cytomegalovirus exposure and HLA in healthy donors. Assay: immunoSEQ multiplex PCR; the TCRdb copy retains only in-frame clones and omits some. Its table records tens of thousands of clones. Input material: PBMCs. These receptors all stem from a man under 40 in good health and CMV-seronegative. Both conserved end residues are part of each CDR3. The D gene is left open where the match is weak.

V gene	J gene	D gene	CDR3 length	CDR3 DNA	CDR3 protein
TRBV19	TRBJ2-5	NA	15	TGTGCCAGTAACGAGCGGGGCTCGCAGGGGGAGACCCAGTACTTC	CASNERGSQGETQYF
TRBV27	TRBJ2-7	NA	13	TGTGCCAGCAGATACAGACCGACCTACGAGCAGTACTTC	CASRYRPTYEQYF
TRBV10-1	TRBJ2-7	TRBD2	13	TGCGCCAGCAGTGAGGGGGGGGGAAACGAGCAGTACTTC	CASSEGGGNEQYF
TRBV4-3	TRBJ2-1	NA	17	TGCGCCAGCAGCCGCTTTTTTACAGGGAGCGGAGACAATGAGCAGTTCTTC	CASSRFFTGSGDNEQFF
TRBV6-1	TRBJ2-7	NA	12	TGTGCCAGCAGTCAGGGCTCCTACGAGCAGTACTTC	CASSQGSYEQYF
TRBV27	TRBJ1-5	NA	12	TGTGCCATCCAGGCCGAGAATCAGCCCCAGCATTTT	CAIQAENQPQHF
TRBV4-3	TRBJ2-2	TRBD2	18	TGCGCCAGCAGCCAAGTAGCGACCCTAGCGGGGGGCGGCGGGGAGCTGTTTTTT	CASSQVATLAGGGGELFF
TRBV6-1	TRBJ1-5	TRBD1	15	TGTGCCAGCAGTGCGTGGGGACAGGGCAGTCAGCCCCAGCATTTT	CASSAWGQGSQPQHF
TRBV19	TRBJ2-6	TRBD1	15	TGTGCCAGTAGTAGGACAGGGACTGGGGCCAACGTCCTGACTTTC	CASSRTGTGANVLTF
TRBV5-4	TRBJ1-2	TRBD1	15	TGTGCCAGCAGCCCGGAGGGACAGGGTCTTTATGGCTACACCTTC	CASSPEGQGLYGYTF
TRBV7-9	TRBJ2-7	TRBD1	15	TGTGCCAGCAGCCCGAGGGACAGGGTTTGGGTCGAGCAGTACTTC	CASSPRDRVWVEQYF
TRBV7-9	TRBJ2-3	NA	13	TGTGCCAGCAGCTCTTCGTATGCAGATACGCAGTATTTT	CASSSSYADTQYF
TRBV14	TRBJ2-4	NA	14	TGTGCCAGCAGCCATCGAGGGGCCAAAAACATTCAGTACTTC	CASSHRGAKNIQYF
TRBV18	TRBJ1-2	NA	15	TGTGCCAGCTCACCTAACGATCTGGGCTTCTATGGCTACACCTTC	CASSPNDLGFYGYTF
TRBV2	TRBJ1-5	NA	15	TGTGCCAGCAGTCCAACGGAAAGGGAGGATCAGCCCCAGCATTTT	CASSPTEREDQPQHF
TRBV28	TRBJ1-4	TRBD1	14	TGTGCCAGCAGTCCCACAGGGGGGAGTGAAAAACTGTTTTTT	CASSPTGGSEKLFF
TRBV7-2	TRBJ2-7	NA	14	TGTGCCAGCAGCTTAAGCCGGGACGGAGGGGAGCAGTACTTC	CASSLSRDGGEQYF
TRBV5-1	TRBJ2-1	NA	15	TGCGCCAGCAGCCTTAGCGAGAGCTCCTACAATGAGCAGTTCTTC	CASSLSESSYNEQFF
TRBV15	TRBJ1-2	TRBD1	14	TGTGCCAACAGCCCTAAGGAGGGGGCGCAAGGCTACACCTTC	CANSPKEGAQGYTF
TRBV6-5	TRBJ2-1	TRBD2	13	TGTGCCACATCCGGGACTACCTACAATGAGCAGTTCTTC	CATSGTTYNEQFF
TRBV11-2	TRBJ2-7	TRBD2	15	TGTGCCAGCAGCTTAGGGACTAGCGGAACTTACGAGCAGTACTTC	CASSLGTSGTYEQYF
TRBV18	TRBJ2-5	TRBD2	17	TGTGCCAGCTCATCGGTGACCGGGACTAGCGGAACCGTGGCCCAGTACTTC	CASSSVTGTSGTVAQYF
TRBV28	TRBJ1-3	NA	14	TGTGCCAGCAGTGTAACAAGCTCTGGAAACACCATATATTTT	CASSVTSSGNTIYF
TRBV2	TRBJ2-7	TRBD1	14	TGTGCCAGCAGTTCCGACAGGGCTTCCTACGAGCAGTACTTC	CASSSDRASYEQYF
TRBV11-2	TRBJ1-6	NA	12	TGTGCCAGCAGCTTAGAGGACACATCCCTCCACTTT	CASSLEDTSLHF
TRBV27	TRBJ2-1	TRBD1	14	TGTGCCAGTTTAAGTTATCACAGGGGGCAAGAGCAGTTCTTC	CASLSYHRGQEQFF
TRBV9	TRBJ2-2	TRBD2	18	TGTGCCACCGGTCAGGGGATAGCGGGAGGGCCGGTCGGCGGGGAGCTGTTTTTT	CATGQGIAGGPVGGELFF
TRBV5-1	TRBJ2-7	NA	13	TGCGCCAGCAGCTCTGATCCGGGGTACGAGCAGTACTTC	CASSSDPGYEQYF
TRBV5-1	TRBJ1-4	NA	14	TGCGCCAGCAGTGCGGGGTCCAAAGGGGAAAAACTGTTTTTT	CASSAGSKGEKLFF
TRBV5-1	TRBJ2-5	TRBD1	13	TGCGCCAGCAGCAAGGGACAGTCGGAGACCCAGTACTTC	CASSKGQSETQYF
TRBV14	TRBJ1-6	TRBD1	14	TGTGCCAGCGGACAGGGGGAATTTAATTCACCCCTCCACTTT	CASGQGEFNSPLHF
TRBV6-5	TRBJ2-6	NA	13	TGTGCCAGCAGCCCCGTAGGGGCCAACGTCCTGACTTTC	CASSPVGANVLTF
TRBV9	TRBJ1-4	NA	14	TGTGCCAGCAGCCTCCAAGGTGGTGGAGGAAAACTGTTTTTT	CASSLQGGGGKLFF
TRBV18	TRBJ1-4	NA	17	TGTGCCAGCTCACCCTCATTTAGACATGCAACTAATGAAAAACTGTTTTTT	CASSPSFRHATNEKLFF
TRBV5-1	TRBJ2-3	TRBD1	18	TGCGCCAGCAGCTTGGCCCTTGGGACAGGGAGGCGCACAGATACGCAGTATTTT	CASSLALGTGRRTDTQYF
TRBV12-5	TRBJ2-7	TRBD1	15	TGTGCTAGTGGTCCGGGACAGGGGGCGTCGGACGAGCAGTACTTC	CASGPGQGASDEQYF
TRBV9	TRBJ2-1	NA	17	TGTGCCAGCAGCGTTTCCTGGACTCATAAATCCTCCAATGAGCAGTTCTTC	CASSVSWTHKSSNEQFF
TRBV9	TRBJ2-1	TRBD2	14	TGTGCCAGCAGCGTGGGGACTACCGGAGGAGAGCAGTTCTTC	CASSVGTTGGEQFF
TRBV19	TRBJ1-5	NA	13	TGTGCCAGTAGTATACAGGGTGGACAGCCCCAGCATTTT	CASSIQGGQPQHF
TRBV6-5	TRBJ1-5	NA	15	TGTGCCAGCAGTTCCTCCGGAGGGCGCTTAAAGCCCCAGCATTTT	CASSSSGGRLKPQHF